This paragraph covers one TCR beta chain sequence. Its specificity is unknown. This table comes from immunoSEQ multiplex PCR, and its TCRdb copy is limited to in-frame clones, with some not included. The top ten hold roughly 0.23% of the sample, which has approximately 110,000 clones, more than 80% seen once. This specimen comes from a study of graft-versus-host responses after intestinal transplantation. Germline CDR1 and CDR2: SGHTA and FQGTGA. V shed 5 bases and J 0 bases; nucleotides not matched to a gene: 5. The length of the CDR3 is 16 residues. This chain links TRBV7-3 with TRBJ2-1, with 9 nucleotides matching TRBD2. Sequenced material: unstimulated CD4+ T cells sorted from spleen or lymph node cells, taken before transplant. This receptor was taken from a human donor who was the organ donor for an intestinal transplant. Here the CDR3 reads CASSQTSGSSYNEQFF. CDR3 sequence (DNA): TGTGCCAGCAGCCAGACTAGCGGAAGCTCCTACAATGAGCAGTTCTTC.